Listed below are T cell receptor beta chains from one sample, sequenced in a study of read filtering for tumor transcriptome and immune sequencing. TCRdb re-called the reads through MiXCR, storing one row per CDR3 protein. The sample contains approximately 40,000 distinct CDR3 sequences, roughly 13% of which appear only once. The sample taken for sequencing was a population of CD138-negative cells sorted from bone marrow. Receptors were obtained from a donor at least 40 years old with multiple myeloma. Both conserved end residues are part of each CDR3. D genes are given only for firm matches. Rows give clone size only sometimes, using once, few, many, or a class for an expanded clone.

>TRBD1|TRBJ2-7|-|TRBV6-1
CASSEQGAREQYF
TGTGCCAGCAGTGAGCAGGGGGCGCGGGAGCAGTACTTC
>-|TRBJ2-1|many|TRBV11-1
CASSLAVGEQFF
TGTGCCAGCAGCTTAGCCGTGGGTGAGCAGTTCTTC
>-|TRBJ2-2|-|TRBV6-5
CASSRLSQSNTGEPLF
TGTGCCAGCAGCCGACTGAGCCAGTCGAACACCGGGGAGCCGTTGTTT
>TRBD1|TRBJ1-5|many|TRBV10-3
CAISFNPGQGNQPQHF
TGTGCCATCAGCTTCAATCCGGGACAGGGGAATCAGCCCCAGCATTTT
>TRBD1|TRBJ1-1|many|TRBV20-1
CSATRQGRMAFF
TGCAGTGCGACAAGACAGGGGAGAATGGCTTTCTTT
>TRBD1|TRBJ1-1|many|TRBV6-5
CASRPEDRVTEAFF
TGTGCCAGCAGACCCGAGGACAGGGTTACTGAAGCTTTCTTT
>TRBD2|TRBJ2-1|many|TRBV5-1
CASGSQTSGAYNEQFF
TGCGCCAGCGGGAGCCAGACTAGCGGAGCGTACAATGAGCAGTTCTTC
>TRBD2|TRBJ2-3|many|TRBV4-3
CASSQGLAGGPDTQYF
TGCGCCAGCAGCCAAGGGCTAGCGGGAGGTCCAGATACGCAGTATTTT
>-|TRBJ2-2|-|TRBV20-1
CSARDPGNQNTGELFF
TGCAGTGCTAGAGATCCTGGGAACCAAAACACCGGGGAGCTGTTTTTT
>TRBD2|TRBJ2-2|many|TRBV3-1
CASSQILRLAVVNTGELFF
TGTGCCAGCAGCCAAATTCTTCGACTAGCGGTAGTGAACACCGGGGAGCTGTTTTTT
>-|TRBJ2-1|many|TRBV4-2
CASSQELGNEQFF
TGTGCCAGCAGCCAAGAGCTGGGCAATGAGCAGTTCTTC
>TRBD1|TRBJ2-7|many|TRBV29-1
CSVEGDRGNEQYF
TGCAGCGTTGAAGGGGACAGGGGTAACGAGCAGTACTTC
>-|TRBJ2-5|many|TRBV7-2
CASSLAGVGETQYF
TGTGCCAGCAGCTTAGCGGGAGTGGGAGAGACCCAGTACTTC
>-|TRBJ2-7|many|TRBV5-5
CASSLYRYEQYF
TGTGCCAGCAGCTTGTACAGGTACGAGCAGTACTTC
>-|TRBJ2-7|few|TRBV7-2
CASSLSQTIYEQYF
TGTGCCAGCAGCTTAAGCCAGACTATTTACGAGCAGTACTTC
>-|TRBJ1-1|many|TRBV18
CASSPWVARNTEAFF
TGTGCCAGCTCACCGTGGGTGGCTAGGAACACTGAAGCTTTCTTT
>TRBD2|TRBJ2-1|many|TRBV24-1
CATSDPPGGSSYNEQFF
TGTGCCACCAGTGACCCACCGGGCGGGAGCTCCTACAATGAGCAGTTCTTC
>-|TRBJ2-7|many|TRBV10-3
CAISARQGGHEQYF
TGTGCCATCAGTGCTCGGCAGGGGGGCCACGAGCAGTACTTC
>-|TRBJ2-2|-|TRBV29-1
CSVGTGVNTGELFF
TGCAGCGTTGGTACGGGTGTAAATACCGGGGAGCTGTTTTTT
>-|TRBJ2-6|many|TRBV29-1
CSVEVRESSGANVLTF
TGCAGCGTTGAAGTCAGGGAAAGCTCTGGGGCCAACGTCCTGACTTTC
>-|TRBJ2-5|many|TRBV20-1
CSARGRGRPQETQYF
TGCAGTGCTAGAGGCCGGGGGCGGCCACAAGAGACCCAGTACTTC
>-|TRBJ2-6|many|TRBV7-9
CASSLAGANVLTF
TGTGCCAGCAGCTTAGCGGGGGCCAACGTCCTGACTTTC
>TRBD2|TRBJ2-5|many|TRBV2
CASSEAVLAGAETQYF
TGTGCCAGCAGTGAAGCGGTACTAGCGGGAGCAGAGACCCAGTACTTC
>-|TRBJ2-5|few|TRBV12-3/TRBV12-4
CASSLLTQVHF
TGTGCCAGCAGTTTATTGACTCAAGTGCACTTC
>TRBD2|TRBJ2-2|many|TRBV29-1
CSALAGVLGGELFF
TGCAGCGCCTTAGCGGGAGTTCTTGGCGGGGAGCTGTTTTTT
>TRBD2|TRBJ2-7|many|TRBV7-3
CASSLTGTSNSYEQYF
TGTGCCAGCAGCTTAACCGGGACTAGCAATTCCTACGAGCAGTACTTC
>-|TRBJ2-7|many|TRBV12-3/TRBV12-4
CASSLAYEHF
TGTGCCAGCAGCCTAGCGTACGAGCACTTC
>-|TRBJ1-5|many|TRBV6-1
CASRDNQPQHF
TGTGCCAGCAGAGACAATCAGCCCCAGCATTTT
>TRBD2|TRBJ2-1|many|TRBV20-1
CSAPRLAATDYNEQFF
TGCAGTGCCCCCCGACTAGCGGCCACAGACTACAATGAGCAGTTCTTC
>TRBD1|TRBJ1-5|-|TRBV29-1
CSVVDRGGQPQHF
TGCAGCGTAGTCGACAGGGGTGGTCAGCCCCAGCATTTT
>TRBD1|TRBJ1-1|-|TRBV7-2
CASSSTGQGAINTEAFF
TGTGCCAGCAGCTCAACAGGACAGGGGGCTATTAACACTGAAGCTTTCTTT
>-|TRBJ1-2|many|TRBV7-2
CASSHPETGGGYGYTF
TGTGCCAGCAGCCATCCAGAGACGGGCGGAGGGTATGGCTACACCTTC
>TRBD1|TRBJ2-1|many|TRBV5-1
CASSPTGGAYNEQFF
TGCGCCAGCAGCCCTACAGGGGGCGCTTACAATGAGCAGTTCTTC
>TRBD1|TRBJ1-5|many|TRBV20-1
CSAVTGIGQPQHF
TGCAGTGCTGTGACAGGGATCGGTCAGCCCCAGCATTTT
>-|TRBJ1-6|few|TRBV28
CASSSPSGQRNSPLHF
TGTGCCAGCAGTTCCCCCTCGGGACAACGGAATTCACCCCTCCACTTT
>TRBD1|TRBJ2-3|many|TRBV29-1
CSVEGQGGLGQYF
TGCAGCGTTGAGGGACAGGGAGGTCTGGGGCAGTATTTT
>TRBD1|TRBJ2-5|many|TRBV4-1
CASSTGQRQETQYF
TGCGCCAGCAGCACGGGACAGCGCCAAGAGACCCAGTACTTC
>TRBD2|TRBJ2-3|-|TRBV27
CASSPPTSGTDTQYF
TGTGCCAGCAGTCCCCCGACTAGCGGGACAGATACGCAGTATTTT
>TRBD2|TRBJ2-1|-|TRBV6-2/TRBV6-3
CASSHGASGRENEQFF
TGTGCCAGCAGTCATGGGGCTAGCGGGAGAGAAAATGAGCAGTTCTTC
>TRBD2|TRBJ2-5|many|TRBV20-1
CSAAAPGTSIETQYF
TGCAGTGCCGCAGCCCCAGGGACTAGCATAGAGACCCAGTACTTC
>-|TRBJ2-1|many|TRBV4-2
CASSQESEQFF
TGTGCCAGCAGCCAAGAAAGTGAGCAGTTCTTC
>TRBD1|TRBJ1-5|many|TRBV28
CANGQGHGGNQPQHF
TGTGCCAACGGACAGGGCCACGGGGGCAATCAGCCCCAGCATTTT
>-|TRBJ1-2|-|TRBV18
CASSPPQGDYGCTF
TGTGCCAGCTCGCCACCCCAGGGTGACTATGGCTGCACCTTC
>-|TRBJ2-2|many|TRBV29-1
CSVESGWSGELFF
TGCAGCGTTGAAAGCGGGTGGAGCGGGGAGCTGTTTTTT
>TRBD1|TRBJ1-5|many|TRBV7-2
CASSQGDRGNNQPQHF
TGTGCCAGCAGCCAAGGGGACAGGGGCAACAATCAGCCCCAGCATTTT
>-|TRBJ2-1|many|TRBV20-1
CSAPPRDEQFF
TGCAGTGCTCCCCCGAGGGATGAGCAGTTCTTC
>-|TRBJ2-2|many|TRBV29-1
CSVFDRSGTGELFF
TGCAGCGTTTTCGACAGGAGCGGGACCGGGGAGCTGTTTTTT
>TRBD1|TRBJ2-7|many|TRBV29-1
CSVEGQGTYEQYF
TGCAGCGTAGAAGGACAGGGAACCTACGAGCAGTACTTC
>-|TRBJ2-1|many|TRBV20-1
CSAPPEGLTYNEQFF
TGCAGTGCTCCTCCCGAAGGACTAACGTACAATGAGCAGTTCTTC
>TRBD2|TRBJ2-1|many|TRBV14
CASSQGLAGDNEQFF
TGTGCCAGCAGCCAAGGACTAGCGGGTGACAATGAGCAGTTCTTC
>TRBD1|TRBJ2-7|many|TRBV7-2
CASSLDRGAFYEQYF
TGTGCCAGCAGCCTCGACAGGGGAGCGTTCTACGAGCAGTACTTC
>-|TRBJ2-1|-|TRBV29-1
CSVEAPPTIHEQFF
TGCAGCGTTGAAGCCCCACCGACTATTCATGAGCAGTTCTTC
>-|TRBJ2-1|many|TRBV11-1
CASSLAGGEYNEQFF
TGTGCCAGCAGCTTAGCAGGGGGAGAATACAATGAGCAGTTCTTC
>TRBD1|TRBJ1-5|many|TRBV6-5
CASSDGTGGSQPQHF
TGTGCCAGCAGTGACGGGACAGGGGGCAGTCAGCCCCAGCATTTT